These 25 T cell receptor beta chains were all obtained from the same sample, sequenced in a study of T cell responses to AZD1222 COVID-19 vaccine. TCRdb keeps only in-frame clones here, not all; method: immunoSEQ multiplex PCR. The table lists about 97,000 clones, more than 85% of them singletons. Material: peripheral blood, obtained on day 0 of AZD1222 vaccination. These receptors were taken from an adult in good health.

The rearrangement links TRBV27 to TRBJ2-5; 8 bases are a match to TRBD1. The CDR3 consists of 16 residues. The V segment lost 4 bases and the J segment 1 base; nucleotides outside the gene matches: 8. From germline, CDR1 is MNHEY and CDR2 SMNVEV (reference sequence). CDR3 sequence (DNA): TGTGCCAGCAGTTACCGGACAGGGCACCTCCAAGAGACCCAGTACTTC. Translating it yields CASSYRTGHLQETQYF.

This chain connects TRBV28 to TRBJ2-7, with 7 bases that match TRBD2. The germline V gene encodes CDR1 MDHEN and CDR2 SYDVKM. CDR3 size: 15 residues. With V trimmed by 2 bases and J by 6 bases, 10 bases remained unmatched. This chain's CDR3 is CASSLRSGVVAEQYF. The CDR3 DNA reads TGTGCCAGCAGTTTACGGAGCGGGGTAGTAGCCGAGCAGTACTTC.

J is TRBJ2-1 and V is TRBV7-2; a weak D match, TRBD1 (6 bases). The V and J ends lost 4 bases and 5 bases respectively, with 9 bases between them. Germline V CDR1 and CDR2: SGHTA, FQGNSA. CDR3 length: 13 amino acids. CDR3 sequence reads: CASSYTGNNEQFF. The CDR3 DNA follows: TGTGCCAGCAGCTACACAGGGAACAATGAGCAGTTCTTC.

The rearrangement links TRBV7-8 to TRBJ2-7; perhaps TRBD2 as D (7 bases). V dropped 0 bases and J dropped 1 base, with 10 bases sitting between them. CDR1 is SGHVS and CDR2 is FQNEAQ in the germline V gene. CDR3 length: 15 residues. The CDR3 coding sequence is TGTGCCAGCAGCTTAGCGGGAGGGGGGTCCTACGAGCAGTACTTC. It is translated as CASSLAGGGSYEQYF. The full variable domain, in which reference TRBV7-8 and TRBJ2-7 provide the parts outside the CDR3, is GAGVSQSPRYKVAKRGQDVALRCDPISGHVSLFWYQQALGQGPEFLTYFQNEAQLDKSGLPSDRFFAERPEGSVSTLKIQRTQQEDSAVYLCASSLAGGGSYEQYFGPGTRLTVT.

The rearrangement joins TRBV24-1 to TRBJ1-5; TRBD1 matches at 7 bases. V lost 7 bases, J lost 4 bases, and 6 bases stayed unmatched. The germline gives CDR1 KGHDR, CDR2 SFDVKD. CDR3 length equals 14 residues. CDR3 sequence reads: CATSPDRANQPQHF. The CDR3 coding sequence is TGTGCCACCAGCCCCGACAGGGCGAATCAGCCCCAGCATTTT.

The chain uses TRBV7-9 and TRBJ2-3, with a weak D call TRBD1 (5 bases). The V gene's germline CDR1 is SEHNR and CDR2 FQNEAQ (reference sequence). Between the trimmed V and J ends, which lost 4 bases and 0 bases, there was a span of 11 bases. This CDR3 spans 15 amino acids. The CDR3 coding sequence is TGTGCCAGCAGCTACAGGTCCACTAGCACAGATACGCAGTATTTT. Protein product: CASSYRSTSTDTQYF.

Here the CDR3 reads CASSQDRGQGVPQHF. The CDR3 DNA sequence: TGCGCCAGCAGCCAAGACAGGGGGCAAGGGGTCCCCCAGCATTTT. This chain uses TRBV4-3 with TRBJ1-5; 8 bases align to TRBD1. There are 15 residues in the CDR3. With V trimmed by 0 bases and J by 10 bases, 8 bases remained unmatched. Germline loops: CDR1 LGHNA, CDR2 YSLEER.

The chain carries TRBV6-5 and TRBJ1-2; the match to TRBD1 covers 9 bases. This CDR3 is built from 13 residues. Per germline, CDR1 MNHEY and CDR2 SVGAGI. The V and J ends lost 6 bases and 7 bases, in that order; junction bases with no gene match: 6. CDR3 sequence (DNA): TGTGCCAGCAGCCGGACAGGGGTGCGTGGCTACACCTTC. Residues: CASSRTGVRGYTF.

This chain connects TRBV28 to TRBJ1-3, with D possibly being TRBD1 (5 bases). V lost 5 bases to trimming and J lost 0 bases, with 14 bases between them. CDR3 length equals 16 residues. In germline, CDR1 is MDHEN, CDR2 SYDVKM. DNA for the CDR3: TGTGCCAGCAGTCTACCGGGACCCAGCTCTGGAAACACCATATATTTT. Translated, it gives CASSLPGPSSGNTIYF.

This chain joins TRBV30 and TRBJ1-2; D uncertain. Germline V gives CDR1 GTSNPN, CDR2 SVGIG (reference sequence). The ends were cut back, 3 bases at V and 3 bases at J, with 11 bases in the middle. This CDR3 spans 13 amino acids. CDR3 bases: TGTGCCTGGAGGGCGGCCTGGGACTATGGCTACACCTTC. This encodes CAWRAAWDYGYTF.

The rearrangement joins TRBV29-1 to TRBJ2-5; D unclear. V was clipped by 4 bases and J by 4 bases, with 13 bases between them. Germline CDR1 SQVTM, CDR2 ANQGSEA. The CDR3 extends over 13 amino acids. The CDR3, as DNA: TGCAGCGTTGCCAGAAACCTGCGAGAGACCCAGTACTTC. It translates to CSVARNLRETQYF.

CDR3 region: CASSAVPGAGGETQYF. Here the CDR3 DNA reads TGTGCCAGCAGCGCAGTCCCAGGAGCGGGCGGGGAGACCCAGTACTTC. The rearrangement uses TRBV9 and TRBJ2-5; D might be TRBD2 (6 bases). Germline V gene data show CDR1 as SGDLS and CDR2 as YYNGEE. The ends were cut back, 3 bases at V and 5 bases at J, with 20 bases in the middle. This CDR3 is 16 amino acids long.

The count of this clone is one. The CDR3 coding sequence is TGTGCCAGCAGCTCGCACAGGGGGGCCTCTGGAAACACCATATATTTT. It encodes CASSSHRGASGNTIYF. J is TRBJ1-3 and V is TRBV11-2, with 8 bases aligning to TRBD1. CDR1 and CDR2 from the germline V gene are SGHAT and FQNNGV. The CDR3 is 16 amino acids. V lost 4 bases to trimming and J lost 0 bases; unmatched junction nucleotides: 5. The whole variable domain, remainder taken from reference TRBV11-2 and TRBJ1-3, is EAGVAQSPRYKIIEKRQSVAFWCNPISGHATLYWYQQILGQGPKLLIQFQNNGVVDDSQLPKDRFSAERLKGVDSTLKIQPAKLEDSAVYLCASSSHRGASGNTIYFGEGSWLTVV.

V is TRBV6-5 and J is TRBJ2-5; D possibly corresponds to TRBD2 (6 bases). This CDR3 region has 13 residues. With 7 bases removed from V and 1 base from J, the gap between germline ends came to 10 bases. CDR1 is MNHEY, CDR2 SVGAGI, per germline. CDR3 sequence (DNA): TGTGCCAGCACCCCGACTAGCCAAGAGACCCAGTACTTC. Encoded protein: CASTPTSQETQYF.

This rearrangement joins TRBV2 to TRBJ2-1, with no clear D. Germline-derived CDR1 and CDR2 are SNHLY and FYNNEI. This CDR3 has 14 amino acids. The germline V and J ends were trimmed by 7 bases and 3 bases, with 13 bases remaining between them. The CDR3 nucleotides are TGTGCCAGCATTAGAGACTCGGGCTACAATGAGCAGTTCTTC. Translation: CASIRDSGYNEQFF. Full variable domain (remainder filled in from reference TRBV2 and TRBJ2-1): EPEVTQTPSHQVTQMGQEVILRCVPISNHLYFYWYRQILGQKVEFLVSFYNNEISEKSEIFDDQFSVERPDGSNFTLKIRSTKLEDSAMYFCASIRDSGYNEQFFGPGTRLTVL.

V gene TRBV27 combines with J gene TRBJ2-1, with 9 bases matching TRBD2. This CDR3 is 19 amino acids long. J lost 7 bases, V lost 4 bases, and 20 bases had no gene match. Germline V gives CDR1 MNHEY, CDR2 SMNVEV (reference sequence). For the CDR3, the DNA is TGTGCCAGCAGTTCGGGTCCTTACACCAGGCTAGCGGGAAGGAATGAGCAGTTCTTC. This codes for CASSSGPYTRLAGRNEQFF.

V is TRBV3-1 (or the pseudogene TRBV3-2) and J is TRBJ1-1; no clear D. Trimming cost V 1 base and J 2 bases, with 11 bases left between them. This CDR3 has 15 residues. Per germline, CDR1 LGHDT and CDR2 YNNKEL (reference sequence). In DNA, the CDR3 is TGTGCCAGCAGCCAAGTTTTGGTGCGAAACACTGAAGCTTTCTTT. Translating gives CASSQVLVRNTEAFF.

This chain uses TRBV28 with TRBJ2-1; 9 nucleotides line up with TRBD2. The CDR3 is 16 residues long. Trimming removed 6 bases from V and 3 bases from J; junction bases left unmatched: 9. Germline V gene lookup returns CDR1 MDHEN and CDR2 SYDVKM. CDR3 coding DNA: TGTGCCAGCAGAGACGGTCTAGCGGGAATCTACAATGAGCAGTTCTTC. This encodes CASRDGLAGIYNEQFF.

This rearrangement joins TRBV19 to TRBJ2-2; D remains ambiguous. The CDR3 totals 13 residues. Germline V gene sequence: CDR1 LNHDA, CDR2 SQIVND (reference sequence). The V end was cut by 6 bases, the J end by 6 bases, with 11 bases between. This CDR3 is CASSPAQAGELFF. DNA for the CDR3: TGTGCCAGTAGCCCGGCTCAGGCCGGGGAGCTGTTTTTT.

The chain uses TRBV14 and TRBJ2-1; a weak D match, TRBD2 (6 bases). Germline V gives CDR1 SGHDN, CDR2 FVKESK. The CDR3 has 14 residues. V dropped 5 bases and J dropped 3 bases, with 11 bases sitting between them. The CDR3 region has the DNA TGTGCCAGCAGCGTCCGGGACTTCTACAATGAGCAGTTCTTC. Amino acids: CASSVRDFYNEQFF.

The chain uses TRBV6-2 or TRBV6-3 and TRBJ2-3; D remains ambiguous. CDR1 and CDR2 (germline): MNHEY, SVGEGT. Trimming removed 5 bases at V and 1 base at J, with 4 bases between. The CDR3 runs 12 residues. CDR3 nucleotide sequence: TGTGCCAGCAGTCCCGGCACAGATACGCAGTATTTT. Translation: CASSPGTDTQYF.

The V call is TRBV28, the J call TRBJ1-5, with TRBD1 matching over 10 bases. Germline V gives CDR1 MDHEN, CDR2 SYDVKM. This CDR3 spans 16 amino acids. V shed 5 bases and J 6 bases; nucleotides not matched to a gene: 10. CDR3 region: CASSRSTGGFSQPQHF. CDR3 DNA sequence: TGTGCCAGCAGTAGATCGACAGGGGGCTTTTCTCAGCCCCAGCATTTT.

The chain is built from TRBV5-4 and TRBJ1-1; D is possibly TRBD1 (6 bases). The germline V gene encodes CDR1 SGHNT and CDR2 YYREEE (reference sequence). Trimming took off 4 bases at V and 6 bases at J, with 16 bases between the two ends. The CDR3 consists of 14 residues. The CDR3 DNA reads as TGTGCCAGCAGCCCGGGAGGGGGTTCGGCTGAAGCTTTCTTT. Its translation is CASSPGGGSAEAFF.

The CDR3 sequence: CASSQGQGARAFF. CDR3 nucleotides: TGTGCCAGCAGCCAAGGCCAGGGGGCGCGAGCTTTCTTT. The chain employs TRBV3-1 (or the pseudogene TRBV3-2) and TRBJ1-1; 8 nucleotides match TRBD1. The V segment lost 1 base and the J segment 10 bases; nucleotides outside the gene matches: 5. The germline CDR1 and CDR2 sequences are LGHDT and YNNKEL (reference sequence). The CDR3 runs to 13 residues.

This clone was counted once. The chain combines TRBV5-4 with TRBJ2-7; D uncertain. V was cut by 2 bases and J by 6 bases, with 18 bases left in between. Germline CDR1 and CDR2: SGHNT and YYREEE (reference sequence). The CDR3 is 15 amino acids. CDR3 sequence: CASSFPQLTGSEQYF. The CDR3 DNA follows: TGTGCCAGCAGCTTCCCACAACTGACTGGTTCCGAGCAGTACTTC.